The 3 T cell receptor beta chains in this list originate from one sample, sequenced in a study of blood T cell repertoires in COVID-19. Assay: immunoSEQ multiplex PCR; the TCRdb copy retains only in-frame clones and omits some. The sample holds hundreds of thousands of clones, about four fifths seen once. Sample: peripheral blood. Source of these receptors: a man aged 80 or over with acute or convalescent COVID-19.

In nucleotides, the CDR3 is TGTGCCAGCAGCCAGGGGATAGCGGGAGCCAATGAGCAGTTCTTC. Protein: CASSQGIAGANEQFF. The V gene is TRBV11-1, the J gene TRBJ2-1, with 9 bases aligning to TRBD2. Looked up from germline, CDR1 is SGHAT and CDR2 is FQDESV (reference sequence). The J segment lost 6 bases and the V segment lost 5 bases, leaving 8 bases of the junction unmatched. CDR3 length: 15 residues.

V gene TRBV7-8 combines with J gene TRBJ1-3, with a weak D call TRBD1 (5 bases). V was cut by 4 bases and J by 0 bases, with 13 bases left in between. Germline assignment: CDR1 SGHVS and CDR2 FQNEAQ. The CDR3 runs 16 residues. The DNA for the CDR3 is TGTGCCAGCAGCTCCTCGACAGTATTCTCTGGAAACACCATATATTTT. Its translation is CASSSSTVFSGNTIYF.

This clone was counted between two and nine times. This chain links TRBV27 with TRBJ2-7; the D is unclear. Germline CDR1 and CDR2: MNHEY and SMNVEV (reference sequence). Trimming stripped 5 bases from V and 3 bases from J, with 14 bases between. This CDR3 comprises 14 residues. CDR3: CASSHPPDIYEQYF. CDR3 DNA sequence: TGTGCCAGCAGTCACCCGCCAGACATCTACGAGCAGTACTTC.